In its sample, the clone carrying this TCR beta chain was seen a few times. What it recognizes is unknown. Genes here carry mouse names. The DNA ends 4 residues before the CDR3 does, and the rest of the CDR3 is filled in from the germline J gene. Cells from pooled cutaneous lymph nodes were sorted by CD4, CD8alpha, NKG2D, NKG2ACE and other markers. This CDR3 has 14 residues. Trimming cost V 6 bases and J 2 bases; bases outside gene matches: 4. Germline lookup yields CDR1 SGHDT and CDR2 FRDEAV. The data stem from a study of CD8+ T cells in alopecia areata. Study-level findings and limits: For lesional scalp, especially alopecia totalis/universalis, clonality was higher than in normal scalp. Scalp sequencing also captures normal skin's resident alphabeta T cells.

Reverse transcribed after extraction, RNA yielded cDNA as the sequencing template. The protocol was immunoSEQ multiplex PCR, while the TCRdb copy is restricted to in-frame clones and leaves out a portion. The sample contains more than 250,000 clones, none of them singletons. The sample comprised CD4+ T cells sorted from a lymph node. This clonotype originated in a C3H/HeJ mouse with alopecia areata. This mouse strain has H2-k as its MHC haplotype. This chain uses TRBV14 with TRBJ1-2, with 10 bases that match TRBD1. Incomplete CDR3 DNA: TGTGCCAGCAAGACAGGGGGCCTTAACTCC. Its translation is CASKTGGLNS. The CDR3 as a whole reads CASKTGGLNSDYTF.